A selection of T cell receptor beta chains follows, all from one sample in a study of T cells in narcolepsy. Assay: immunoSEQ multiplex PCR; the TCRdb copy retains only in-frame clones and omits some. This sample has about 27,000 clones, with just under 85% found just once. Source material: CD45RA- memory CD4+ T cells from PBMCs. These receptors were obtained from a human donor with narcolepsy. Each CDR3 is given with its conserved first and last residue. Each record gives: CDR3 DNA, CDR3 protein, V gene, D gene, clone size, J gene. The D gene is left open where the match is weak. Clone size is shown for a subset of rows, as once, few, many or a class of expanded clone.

CDR3nt: TGCGCCAGCAGTCAATATCCGGACACTTGCTCCTACGAGCAGTACTTC
CDR3aa: CASSQYPDTCSYEQYF
v_gene: TRBV23-1
d_gene: -
abundance: -
j_gene: TRBJ2-7

CDR3nt: TGTGCCAGCTCACCGACTAGCGGAATCTACAATGAGCAGTTCTTC
CDR3aa: CASSPTSGIYNEQFF
v_gene: TRBV18
d_gene: TRBD2
abundance: -
j_gene: TRBJ2-1

CDR3nt: TGCAGCGTTAATCTCCCAGCGGGAGGGCCGGAGCAGTTCTTC
CDR3aa: CSVNLPAGGPEQFF
v_gene: TRBV29-1
d_gene: TRBD2
abundance: -
j_gene: TRBJ2-1

CDR3nt: TGTGCCAGCAGCCCCCGGACCAGCATATCTGGGGCCAACGTCCTGACTTTC
CDR3aa: CASSPRTSISGANVLTF
v_gene: TRBV7-3
d_gene: -
abundance: -
j_gene: TRBJ2-6

CDR3nt: TGCGCCAGCAGTGAGTTGGGCAATGAGCAGTTCTTC
CDR3aa: CASSELGNEQFF
v_gene: TRBV10-1
d_gene: -
abundance: -
j_gene: TRBJ2-1

CDR3nt: TGCAGCGTGGGAGGCCGGACAGGATTATACGAGCAGTACTTC
CDR3aa: CSVGGRTGLYEQYF
v_gene: TRBV29-1
d_gene: -
abundance: -
j_gene: TRBJ2-7

CDR3nt: TGTGCCAGTAGTAACCCGGGACTCCAGAATCAGCCCCAGCATTTT
CDR3aa: CASSNPGLQNQPQHF
v_gene: TRBV19
d_gene: -
abundance: -
j_gene: TRBJ1-5

CDR3nt: TGTGCCAGCAGCCAACTCAAGTCTAGCTTGTCCGGGGATACGCAGTATTTT
CDR3aa: CASSQLKSSLSGDTQYF
v_gene: TRBV14
d_gene: -
abundance: -
j_gene: TRBJ2-3

CDR3nt: TGCAGCGTCGTGAGGGACAGGGTCCACGAGCAGTACTTC
CDR3aa: CSVVRDRVHEQYF
v_gene: TRBV29-1
d_gene: TRBD1
abundance: -
j_gene: TRBJ2-7

CDR3nt: TGTGCCAGCAGCTTAAGGGCAGGGGGCAAGAACACTGAAGCTTTCTTT
CDR3aa: CASSLRAGGKNTEAFF
v_gene: TRBV7-8
d_gene: TRBD1
abundance: -
j_gene: TRBJ1-1

CDR3nt: TGTGCCAGCAGTTCCCAATGGACAGGGATTGAAAAACTGTTTTTT
CDR3aa: CASSSQWTGIEKLFF
v_gene: TRBV27
d_gene: TRBD1
abundance: -
j_gene: TRBJ1-4

CDR3nt: TGTGCCAGCAGCTTAGTTGGCAGAGGCTACACCTTC
CDR3aa: CASSLVGRGYTF
v_gene: TRBV7-2
d_gene: -
abundance: -
j_gene: TRBJ1-2

CDR3nt: TGTGCCAGCAGTCCCTACGGGAGCGGGGCAGATACGCAGTATTTT
CDR3aa: CASSPYGSGADTQYF
v_gene: TRBV25-1
d_gene: TRBD2
abundance: -
j_gene: TRBJ2-3

CDR3nt: TGTGCCAGCAGCCCGAGACAGGGTAACACTCCTGAAGCTTTCTTT
CDR3aa: CASSPRQGNTPEAFF
v_gene: TRBV11-2
d_gene: TRBD1
abundance: -
j_gene: TRBJ1-1

CDR3nt: TGTGCCAGCAGCTTAGGAGGACTGCAGAATGAGCAGTTCTTC
CDR3aa: CASSLGGLQNEQFF
v_gene: TRBV11-3
d_gene: -
abundance: -
j_gene: TRBJ2-1

CDR3nt: TGTGCCAGCAGCCGGGAGGTCTATGGGACCCAGTACTTC
CDR3aa: CASSREVYGTQYF
v_gene: TRBV14
d_gene: -
abundance: few
j_gene: TRBJ2-5

CDR3nt: TGTGCCAGCAGCTTAGCGCGCGTTGGGAACACTGAAGCTTTCTTT
CDR3aa: CASSLARVGNTEAFF
v_gene: TRBV7-9
d_gene: -
abundance: few
j_gene: TRBJ1-1

CDR3nt: TGTGCCAGCAGTCCGATGAGGGGACAGGTTAGCAATCAGCCCCAGCATTTT
CDR3aa: CASSPMRGQVSNQPQHF
v_gene: TRBV27
d_gene: TRBD1
abundance: once
j_gene: TRBJ1-5

CDR3nt: TGTGCCAGCAGCTTGGAAGGGGGCTCTGAAAAACTGTTTTTT
CDR3aa: CASSLEGGSEKLFF
v_gene: TRBV5-4
d_gene: TRBD1
abundance: -
j_gene: TRBJ1-4

CDR3nt: TGTGCCAGCAGTTTATGGGCCGGGAGGCAAGAGACCCAGTACTTC
CDR3aa: CASSLWAGRQETQYF
v_gene: TRBV28
d_gene: TRBD2
abundance: few
j_gene: TRBJ2-5

CDR3nt: TGCGCCAGCAGCCAAGATGGGGGGAATGCAGATACGCAGTATTTT
CDR3aa: CASSQDGGNADTQYF
v_gene: TRBV4-3
d_gene: -
abundance: -
j_gene: TRBJ2-3

CDR3nt: TGTGCCAGCAGTTACCCGACGCAGCCCCAGCATTTT
CDR3aa: CASSYPTQPQHF
v_gene: TRBV6-5
d_gene: -
abundance: -
j_gene: TRBJ1-5

CDR3nt: TGTGCCAGCAGCACGCCGGGATACAATGAGCAGTTCTTC
CDR3aa: CASSTPGYNEQFF
v_gene: TRBV7-2
d_gene: -
abundance: -
j_gene: TRBJ2-1

CDR3nt: TGTGCCAGCAGCCGCGGGACAGCTAAAGAGACCCAGTACTTC
CDR3aa: CASSRGTAKETQYF
v_gene: TRBV6-6
d_gene: -
abundance: -
j_gene: TRBJ2-5

CDR3nt: TGCGCCAGCAGTGATTCCGGGAAAGGGATGGTGCATTCACCCCTCCACTTT
CDR3aa: CASSDSGKGMVHSPLHF
v_gene: TRBV10-2
d_gene: -
abundance: -
j_gene: TRBJ1-6

CDR3nt: TGTGCCAGCAGCTTAGGGACAGGGAGATACACAGATACGCAGTATTTT
CDR3aa: CASSLGTGRYTDTQYF
v_gene: TRBV5-8
d_gene: TRBD1
abundance: -
j_gene: TRBJ2-3

CDR3nt: TGTGCCAGCAGCTTGCTGCAGGTCTACAATGAGCAGTTCTTC
CDR3aa: CASSLLQVYNEQFF
v_gene: TRBV5-6
d_gene: -
abundance: once
j_gene: TRBJ2-1

CDR3nt: TGCGCCAGCAGCCAAGAACGGGTATTTCAGACAGGTCGCTACGAGCAGTACTTC
CDR3aa: CASSQERVFQTGRYEQYF
v_gene: TRBV4-3
d_gene: -
abundance: -
j_gene: TRBJ2-7

CDR3nt: TGTGCCAGCAGCTTGGCTAGCGGTTATTACAATGAGCAGTTCTTC
CDR3aa: CASSLASGYYNEQFF
v_gene: TRBV5-6
d_gene: TRBD2
abundance: -
j_gene: TRBJ2-1

CDR3nt: TGTGCCAGCAGCCAGCAGGCTCCGGGGTATGAGCAGTTCTTC
CDR3aa: CASSQQAPGYEQFF
v_gene: TRBV5-6
d_gene: -
abundance: -
j_gene: TRBJ2-1

CDR3nt: TGTGCCAGCAGCTCTACAGGGGGCCCTCTCTTCTACGAGCAGTACTTC
CDR3aa: CASSSTGGPLFYEQYF
v_gene: TRBV11-2
d_gene: TRBD1
abundance: -
j_gene: TRBJ2-7

CDR3nt: TGTGCCAGCGTGCCGGGACTTGAATACAATGAGCAGTTCTTC
CDR3aa: CASVPGLEYNEQFF
v_gene: TRBV7-8
d_gene: -
abundance: once
j_gene: TRBJ2-1

CDR3nt: TGTGCCAGCAGTTCCTCGACAGTCAGGGGAAACACCATATATTTT
CDR3aa: CASSSSTVRGNTIYF
v_gene: TRBV28
d_gene: -
abundance: -
j_gene: TRBJ1-3

CDR3nt: TGTGCCAGCCGCCTATCCCCGATTGGTGAGCAGTTCTTC
CDR3aa: CASRLSPIGEQFF
v_gene: TRBV27
d_gene: -
abundance: -
j_gene: TRBJ2-1

CDR3nt: TGCGCCAGCAGTGTAACGGGCACAGATACGCAGTATTTT
CDR3aa: CASSVTGTDTQYF
v_gene: TRBV10-1
d_gene: -
abundance: -
j_gene: TRBJ2-3

CDR3nt: TGTGCCATCAGCGACCGGACAGGTGGCAATTCACCCCTCCACTTT
CDR3aa: CAISDRTGGNSPLHF
v_gene: TRBV10-3
d_gene: TRBD1
abundance: once
j_gene: TRBJ1-6

CDR3nt: TGTGCCAGCAGTTCAGGGTACGGAAACACCATATATTTT
CDR3aa: CASSSGYGNTIYF
v_gene: TRBV6-6
d_gene: -
abundance: -
j_gene: TRBJ1-3

CDR3nt: TGCGCCAGGGAAGATCACAGGGGGCTAAGATACTCCTACAATGAGCAGTTCTTC
CDR3aa: CAREDHRGLRYSYNEQFF
v_gene: TRBV10-2
d_gene: TRBD1
abundance: -
j_gene: TRBJ2-1

CDR3nt: TGTGCCAGCACAAACCGGGACACGGCCTCCTACGCGCAGTACTTC
CDR3aa: CASTNRDTASYAQYF
v_gene: TRBV6-1
d_gene: -
abundance: few
j_gene: TRBJ2-7